Each of the 14 T cell receptor beta chains below was sequenced from the same sample in a study of long-term antiretroviral therapy in people with HIV. Survey-level resolution applied to immunoSEQ assay v3.0. TCRdb's copy holds only in-frame clones and misses some; the assay was immunoSEQ multiplex PCR. Among about 22,000 clones listed, 70% to 90% were seen once. The source was unsorted PBMCs, collected 1.6 years after starting antiretroviral therapy. Source of these receptors: a man aged 35 to 55 with HIV.

This clone occurred a few times. The chain recombines TRBV2 with TRBJ1-5; unclear D gene. V dropped 4 bases and J dropped 9 bases, with 16 bases sitting between them. The CDR3 length is 14 residues. The germline gives CDR1 SNHLY, CDR2 FYNNEI. For the CDR3, the DNA is TGTGCCAGCAGTGGCCTGGGCCCGGCTGGGCCCCAGCATTTT. Its protein product is CASSGLGPAGPQHF.

CDR3 DNA: TGTGCCTGGAGTAGGTTAGCGATCAACAATGAGCAGTTCTTC. Its translation is CAWSRLAINNEQFF. J is TRBJ2-1 and V is TRBV30; D may be TRBD2 (5 bases). The CDR3 covers 14 residues. Germline assignment: CDR1 GTSNPN and CDR2 SVGIG (reference sequence). V lost 2 bases, J lost 5 bases, and 13 bases lay in between.

This rearrangement joins TRBV7-9 to TRBJ1-2; D is uncertain. The CDR3 runs 16 residues. Trimming left V 4 bases short and J 2 bases short, with 17 bases between. Germline CDR1 is SEHNR and CDR2 is FQNEAQ (reference sequence). CDR3 sequence (DNA): TGTGCCAGCAGCTCTGAAAGCGACATCTCCAACTATGGCTACACCTTC. Protein sequence: CASSSESDISNYGYTF.

The gene calls are TRBV7-9 and TRBJ1-2; D is perhaps TRBD1 (6 bases). V dropped 3 bases and J dropped 8 bases, with 10 bases sitting between them. This CDR3 is built from 12 residues. Per germline, CDR1 SEHNR and CDR2 FQNEAQ (reference sequence). The CDR3 DNA sequence: TGTGCCAGCAGCTTCGGGGGGCTAGGCTACACCTTC. It is translated as CASSFGGLGYTF.

The chain employs TRBV5-8 and TRBJ2-5; a possible D gene is TRBD2 (6 bases). The V end was cut by 4 bases, the J end by 4 bases, with 17 bases between. CDR1 is SGHTS, CDR2 YDEGEE, per germline. The CDR3 runs to 15 residues. CDR3 amino acids: CASSTRRGGTETQYF. CDR3 bases: TGTGCCAGCAGCACCCGAAGGGGAGGAACAGAGACCCAGTACTTC. The variable domain in full, with the rest retrieved from reference TRBV5-8 and TRBJ2-5, is EAGVTQSPTHLIKTRGQQATLRCSPISGHTSVYWYQQALGLGLQFLLWYDEGEERNRGNFPPRFSGRQFPNYSSELNVNALELEDSALYLCASSTRRGGTETQYFGPGTRLLVL.

The V and J genes are TRBV6-1 and TRBJ1-5; unclear D gene. The CDR3 length is 15 residues. V dropped 2 bases and J dropped 0 bases, with 8 bases sitting between them. CDR1 and CDR2 (germline): MNHNS, SASEGT. CDR3: CASSEYGDSNQPQHF. The CDR3 nucleotides read TGTGCCAGCAGTGAATACGGAGATAGCAATCAGCCCCAGCATTTT.

The chain is built from TRBV30 and TRBJ2-3; 10 bases are a match to TRBD2. CDR1 GTSNPN and CDR2 SVGIG come from the germline V gene (reference sequence). With V trimmed by 2 bases and J by 4 bases, 6 bases remained unmatched. This CDR3 is 15 amino acids long. CDR3: CAWSPLAGPADTQYF. The CDR3, as DNA: TGTGCCTGGAGTCCACTAGCGGGGCCTGCAGATACGCAGTATTTT.

In its sample, this clone was seen a few times. The rearrangement uses TRBV7-9 and TRBJ1-2; D might be TRBD1 (5 bases). Looked up from germline, CDR1 is SEHNR and CDR2 is FQNEAQ (reference sequence). Trimming took 7 bases from V and 6 from J, leaving 12 bases between them. The CDR3 runs to 12 residues. As DNA, the CDR3 is TGTGCCAGCACCAGGGAGGTGGATGGCTACACCTTC. Translated: CASTREVDGYTF.

This clone came up a few times. This chain joins TRBV7-6 and TRBJ2-2, with unresolved D. Germline CDR1 is SGHVS and CDR2 is FNYEAQ. Trimming took off 6 bases at V and 3 bases at J, with 8 bases between the two ends. The CDR3 covers 13 residues. Written as DNA, the CDR3 is TGTGCCAGCAGTCTCAGCTACACCGGGGAGCTGTTTTTT. This encodes CASSLSYTGELFF. The whole variable domain, remainder taken from reference TRBV7-6 and TRBJ2-2, is GAGVSQSPRYKVTKRGQDVALRCDPISGHVSLYWYRQALGQGPEFLTYFNYEAQQDKSGLPNDRFSAERPEGSISTLTIQRTEQRDSAMYRCASSLSYTGELFFGEGSRLTVL.

The chain employs TRBV4-1 and TRBJ2-7, with D perhaps TRBD1 or TRBD2 (5 bases each). The CDR3 has 16 residues. The ends were cut back, 0 bases at V and 0 bases at J, with 12 bases in the middle. CDR1 and CDR2 (germline): MGHRA, YSYEKL. Here the CDR3 reads CASSQDQRGSSYEQYF. As DNA, the CDR3 is TGCGCCAGCAGCCAAGATCAGAGGGGAAGCTCCTACGAGCAGTACTTC.

CDR3 sequence reads: CASSYSGTTNYGYTF. The CDR3 coding sequence is TGTGCCAGCAGTTACTCCGGGACAACTAACTATGGCTACACCTTC. This sequence joins TRBV6-5 and TRBJ1-2, with D perhaps TRBD1 (6 bases). CDR1 MNHEY and CDR2 SVGAGI come from the germline V gene. The length of the CDR3 is 15 residues. The germline V and J ends were trimmed by 0 bases and 0 bases, with 8 bases remaining between them.

V is TRBV29-1 and J is TRBJ2-3, with D possibly matching TRBD1 (6 bases). The germline V and J ends were trimmed by 7 bases and 3 bases, with 11 bases remaining between them. Germline CDR1 SQVTM, CDR2 ANQGSEA. CDR3 length equals 12 residues. The CDR3: CSGSTGTDTQYF. The CDR3 coding sequence is TGCAGCGGGTCAACAGGGACAGATACGCAGTATTTT.

The CDR3 reads CASSFVGTSGKNWGEETQYF. CDR3 sequence (DNA): TGTGCCAGCAGTTTCGTAGGGACTAGCGGGAAAAACTGGGGGGAAGAGACCCAGTACTTC. V is TRBV28 and J is TRBJ2-5; TRBD2 agrees at 13 bases. This CDR3 contains 20 residues. Looked up from germline, CDR1 is MDHEN and CDR2 is SYDVKM. J gave up 3 bases and V 3 bases, and 16 bases lay outside the gene matches.

The chain employs TRBV7-6 and TRBJ2-5; TRBD2 matches at 7 bases. The V gene end was trimmed by 8 bases and the J gene end by 1 base; junction bases not matched to a gene: 25. Germline lookup yields CDR1 SGHVS and CDR2 FNYEAQ. The length of the CDR3 is 20 residues. The chain's CDR3 is CASARIELAAGAKTQETQYF. CDR3 nucleotide sequence: TGTGCCAGCGCCAGGATCGAATTAGCGGCGGGAGCAAAAACCCAAGAGACCCAGTACTTC.